This passage covers 11 T cell receptor beta chains from one sample sequenced in a study of early stage breast cancer tumors. Measured with immunoSEQ multiplex PCR; TCRdb has only the in-frame clones, and not every one. Counted here are under 14,000 clones, about 81% occurring once; the ten biggest clones make up about 15%. The material sequenced was breast tumor tissue. These receptors all stem from a person between 65 and 79 years old with breast cancer.

The chain carries TRBV7-2 and TRBJ2-3, with TRBD2 identical over 13 bases. Germline V gives CDR1 SGHTA, CDR2 FQGNSA. The CDR3 runs to 16 residues. Trimming cost V 5 bases and J 4 bases; bases outside gene matches: 6. The CDR3 nucleotides are TGTGCCAGCAGCATAACTAGCGGGGGGGCGTCAGATACGCAGTATTTT. This codes for CASSITSGGASDTQYF.

The rearrangement links TRBV5-1 to TRBJ1-4; 9 positions agree with TRBD1. The germline V gene has CDR1 SGHRS and CDR2 YFSETQ. V lost 4 bases and J lost 6; bases outside the gene matches: 10. This CDR3 is built from 16 residues. This chain's CDR3 is CASSPQGGQGDEKLFF. For the CDR3, the DNA is TGCGCCAGCAGCCCCCAGGGGGGACAGGGAGATGAAAAACTGTTTTTT.

By frequency in the sample, this clone is medium-sized. This chain uses TRBV11-2 with TRBJ2-7, with a weak D call TRBD1 (6 bases). The V end was cut by 4 bases, the J end by 5 bases, with 21 bases between. Germline loops: CDR1 SGHAT, CDR2 FQNNGV. The CDR3 length is 16 residues. As DNA, the CDR3 is TGTGCCAGCAGCTGGGACGGTGGGGGCGCAAGAGACGAGCAGTACTTC. Its translation: CASSWDGGGARDEQYF.

The CDR3 DNA follows: TGTGCCAGCAGCGTATTTGGTGACACCAACTACGAGCAGTACTTC. Encoded protein: CASSVFGDTNYEQYF. The V gene is TRBV9, the J gene TRBJ2-7; the D is unclear. The CDR3 runs to 15 residues. CDR1 is SGDLS and CDR2 is YYNGEE in the germline V gene. Trimming cost V 1 base and J 3 bases, with 14 bases left between them. Together with reference TRBV9 and TRBJ2-7, the CDR3 gives the full variable domain: DSGVTQTPKHLITATGQRVTLRCSPRSGDLSVYWYQQSLDQGLQFLIQYYNGEERAKGNILERFSAQQFPDLHSELNLSSLELGDSALYFCASSVFGDTNYEQYFGPGTRLTVT.

The chain has TRBV7-2 and TRBJ1-2; possibly TRBD1 for D (5 bases). Germline V lookup: CDR1 SGHTA, CDR2 FQGNSA. The CDR3 extends over 15 amino acids. Between the trimmed V and J ends, which lost 5 bases and 7 bases, there was a span of 20 bases. The DNA of the CDR3 is TGTGCCAGCAGCCAACGGGGGACCCCGACTTCTGGCTACACCTTC. This sequence encodes CASSQRGTPTSGYTF.

The V call is TRBV5-1, the J call TRBJ2-7, with D unresolved. V dropped 5 bases and J dropped 3 bases, with 18 bases sitting between them. CDR1 and CDR2 from the germline V gene are SGHRS and YFSETQ. This CDR3 contains 15 residues. In DNA form, the CDR3 reads TGCGCCAGCAGGCTTGACCGTGGGCACGTCTACGAGCAGTACTTC. It is translated as CASRLDRGHVYEQYF.

The V and J genes are TRBV7-9 and TRBJ2-6; maybe TRBD2 (6 bases). Germline V gene sequence: CDR1 SEHNR, CDR2 FQNEAQ (reference sequence). The CDR3 length is 15 residues. Deletions cut 4 bases from V and 4 bases from J, with 11 bases between. The DNA for the CDR3 is TGTGCCAGCAGCTCCTGGGGGGACGGGGCCAACGTCCTGACTTTC. Protein product: CASSSWGDGANVLTF. The full variable domain, its missing parts supplied by reference TRBV7-9 and TRBJ2-6, is DTGVSQNPRHKITKRGQNVTFRCDPISEHNRLYWYRQTLGQGPEFLTYFQNEAQLEKSRLLSDRFSAERPKGSFSTLEIQRTEQGDSAMYLCASSSWGDGANVLTFGAGSRLTVL.

The chain recombines TRBV19 with TRBJ2-7, with D possibly matching TRBD2 (5 bases). The CDR3 has 17 amino acids. Deletions cut 5 bases from V and 0 bases from J, with 20 bases between. CDR1 and CDR2 (germline): LNHDA, SQIVND (reference sequence). The CDR3 DNA reads TGTGCCAGTAGTCTCCCACCGGGATCCACTACCTCCTACGAGCAGTACTTC. Translated: CASSLPPGSTTSYEQYF.

V gene TRBV6-1 combines with J gene TRBJ2-5, with 8 bases lining up with TRBD1. The junction had 7 bases not matched to a gene; V was cut back by 5 bases and J by 5 bases. CDR3 length: 14 amino acids. Germline loops: CDR1 MNHNS, CDR2 SASEGT. The DNA for the CDR3 is TGTGCCAGCAGTAAAACAGGGGGTCGGGAGACCCAGTACTTC. Amino acid sequence: CASSKTGGRETQYF.

V is TRBV4-1 and J is TRBJ2-7, with 9 bases that match TRBD2. Germline V gene sequence: CDR1 MGHRA, CDR2 YSYEKL. V lost 3 bases, J lost 0 bases, and 6 bases stayed unmatched. The CDR3 is made up of 16 amino acids. The CDR3 sequence is CASSHLLAGSSYEQYF. The CDR3 region has the DNA TGCGCCAGCAGCCACCTACTAGCGGGTAGCTCCTACGAGCAGTACTTC.

This chain uses TRBV7-2 with TRBJ1-2; 7 nucleotides line up with TRBD1. V shed 2 bases, J shed 8 bases, and the junction held 2 bases outside the gene matches. The CDR3 has 12 amino acids. Per germline, CDR1 SGHTA and CDR2 FQGNSA. CDR3 DNA sequence: TGTGCCAGCAGCTTACAGGGGGAAGGCTACACCTTC. Translation gives CASSLQGEGYTF.